Listed here is a single T cell receptor (beta chain). This clonotype was counted ten times or more. No cognate antigen has been identified for it. No per-base quality is available; no much larger clone lies one base away. These data are taken from a study of CD8 T cells in ankylosing spondylitis (dated by TCRdb to the late 2010s). Looking at the study overall: The study set out to find disease-linked TCR variants by profiling T cell receptor beta repertoires in ankylosing spondylitis patients and healthy donors. Peripheral blood samples were taken, and synovial fluid was additionally collected from ankylosing spondylitis patients. The full study cohort comprised about 25 ankylosing spondylitis patients and roughly 110 healthy donors.

Reads for this sample came from an Illumina HiSeq 2500. Quantitative 5'-RACE with molecular barcodes was the method used to prepare the TCR beta libraries. Concerning the study's data processing: A new computational method, built on a probabilistic model of VDJ rearrangement, was used to identify disease-linked TCR variants. TCRdb reanalyzed the raw reads on its own, using fastp at Q25 for trimming and MiXCR for clone calling, and kept in-frame beta chains. Rows are unified per CDR3 protein, each entry keeping the most common DNA and genes. TCRdb, not the authors, supplied the V and J calls. This sample lists around 140,000 distinct CDR3 sequences; approximately 10% were detected once. In total, the top ten clones hold about 4% of the sample. General findings and caveats noted by the study authors: A TCR beta motif of several highly homologous amino acid variants appeared characteristic of blood from ankylosing spondylitis patients. The disease-linked clones had a CD8+ phenotype and were found at relatively low frequencies in peripheral blood. Some motif variants had previously been reported in the synovial fluid and blood of reactive arthritis patients, which suggests shared mechanisms of disease initiation. According to the report, matched synovial fluid samples from ankylosing spondylitis patients were significantly enriched for the disease-linked clones.

The germline V gene (reference sequence) yields LNHDA for CDR1 and SQIVND for CDR2. The CDR3 runs 15 amino acids, cysteine and phenylalanine included. The DNA shown is the 45-base CDR3, in frame from base 1. Cut back by 1 base and 4 bases, the V and J ends lie 10 bases apart. Material for sequencing was blood, either unsorted or a sorted T cell fraction (not recorded which). This sequence uses TRBV19 and TRBJ2-2, with an unclear D gene assignment. The source is a female donor with ankylosing spondylitis or in good health (not recorded which). The DNA sequence is as follows: TGTGCCAGTAGTATAGGAGACCCTCCCACCGGGGAGCTGTTTTTT. It encodes CASSIGDPPTGELFF.